The present entry profiles one T cell receptor (beta chain) with its context. The CDR3 runs 16 residues. V lost 0 bases, J lost 2 bases, and 12 bases lay in between. CDR1 and CDR2 from the germline V gene are SEHNR and FQNEAQ (reference sequence). The data derive from a study of OX40 agonist ivuxolimab in advanced cancers. Using immunoSEQ multiplex PCR, the repertoire was profiled, and TCRdb retains in-frame clones only, with some absent. The data hold tens of thousands of clones, with 80% to 85% observed a single time. This material consisted of CD4+ or CD8+ T cells sorted from blood, taken in a trial of the OX40 agonist ivuxolimab. This clonotype was sampled from an adult with an advanced solid tumor such as melanoma, head and neck, liver or kidney cancer. The chain joins TRBV7-9 to TRBJ2-3; a weak D match, TRBD2 (6 bases). DNA for the CDR3: TGTGCCAGCAGCTTAGCATACGGGAGTGTCACAGATACGCAGTATTTT. Protein product: CASSLAYGSVTDTQYF.